This T cell receptor beta chain was documented in a study of blood T cell repertoires in COVID-19. As for the study in general: Italy, Spain and the United States were the sources of the convalescent and acute COVID-19 samples.

The assay was immunoSEQ multiplex PCR, and TCRdb's table has in-frame clones only and misses some. Altogether about 320,000 clones are present, around nine tenths being singletons, with the ten largest covering approximately 4.7%. Comments on this clone: Other nucleotide sequences in the sample specify the same CDR3.

The study recruited people aged about 18 to 95 years across roughly 23 US areas. Participants' reported clinical history set cohort assignment. Recovered status applied to Cohort 3 donors who had two consecutive negative PCRs. It also applied to those with clearance or with symptom resolution. Germline V gene data show CDR1 as SNHLY and CDR2 as FYNNEI. Trimming took 5 bases from V and 4 from J; bases not matched to a gene: 4. The CDR3 has 14 residues. The V and J genes are TRBV2 and TRBJ2-5; 10 nucleotides match TRBD2. Input material: PBMCs or T cells enriched from blood (not recorded which). The receptor was derived from a man in his fifties or sixties who had recovered from COVID-19. CDR3 DNA sequence: TGTGCCAGCAGTAGATTAGCGGGAGGAGAGACCCAGTACTTC. The encoded protein is CASSRLAGGETQYF.